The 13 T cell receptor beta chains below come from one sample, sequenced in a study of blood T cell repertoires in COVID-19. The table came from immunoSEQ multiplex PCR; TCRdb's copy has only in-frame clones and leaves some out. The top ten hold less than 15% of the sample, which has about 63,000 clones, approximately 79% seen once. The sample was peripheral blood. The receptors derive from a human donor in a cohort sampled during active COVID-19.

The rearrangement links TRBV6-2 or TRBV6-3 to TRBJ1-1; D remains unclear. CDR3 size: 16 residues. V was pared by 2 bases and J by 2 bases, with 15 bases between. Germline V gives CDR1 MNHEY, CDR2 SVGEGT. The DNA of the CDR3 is TGTGCCAGCAGTTACGTCATTGCAGGTGTAAACACTGAAGCTTTCTTT. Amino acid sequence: CASSYVIAGVNTEAFF.

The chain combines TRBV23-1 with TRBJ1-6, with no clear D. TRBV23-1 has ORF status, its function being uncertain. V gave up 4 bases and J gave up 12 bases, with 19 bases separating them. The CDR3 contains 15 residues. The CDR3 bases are TGCGCCAGCAGTCCGAAAACAGAACCCGAACGACCCCTCCACTTT. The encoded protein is CASSPKTEPERPLHF.

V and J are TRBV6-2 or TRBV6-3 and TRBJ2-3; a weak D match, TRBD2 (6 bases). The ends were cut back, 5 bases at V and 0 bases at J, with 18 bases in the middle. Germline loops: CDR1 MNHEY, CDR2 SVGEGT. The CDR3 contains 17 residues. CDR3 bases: TGTGCCAGCAGTCTGACCCCCCTAGCGAGTAGCACAGATACGCAGTATTTT. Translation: CASSLTPLASSTDTQYF.

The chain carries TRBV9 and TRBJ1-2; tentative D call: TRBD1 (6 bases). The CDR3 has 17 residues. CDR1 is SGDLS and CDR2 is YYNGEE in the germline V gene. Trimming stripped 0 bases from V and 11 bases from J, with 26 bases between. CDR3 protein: CASSVEAQGTYRHPYTF. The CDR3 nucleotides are TGTGCCAGCAGCGTAGAAGCGCAGGGGACCTACCGCCACCCTTACACCTTC.

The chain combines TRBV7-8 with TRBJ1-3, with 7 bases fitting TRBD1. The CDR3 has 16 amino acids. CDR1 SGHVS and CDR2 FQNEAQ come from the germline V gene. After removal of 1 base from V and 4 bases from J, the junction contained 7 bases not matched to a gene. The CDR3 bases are TGTGCCAGCAGCTTAGACGGAAACAGGGGAGGAAACACCATATATTTT. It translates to CASSLDGNRGGNTIYF.

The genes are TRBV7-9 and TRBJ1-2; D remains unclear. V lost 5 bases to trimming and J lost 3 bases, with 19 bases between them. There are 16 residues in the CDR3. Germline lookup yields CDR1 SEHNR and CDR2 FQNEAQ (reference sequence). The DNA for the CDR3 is TGTGCCAGCAGCCCATACGGGAGTCTTCCGCACTATGGCTACACCTTC. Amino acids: CASSPYGSLPHYGYTF.

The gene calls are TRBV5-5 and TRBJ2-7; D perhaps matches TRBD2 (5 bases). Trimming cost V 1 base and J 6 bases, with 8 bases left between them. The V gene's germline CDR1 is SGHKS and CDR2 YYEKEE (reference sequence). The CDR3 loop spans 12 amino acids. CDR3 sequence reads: CASSLTGSEQYF. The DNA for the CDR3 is TGTGCCAGCAGCTTGACGGGGAGCGAGCAGTACTTC.

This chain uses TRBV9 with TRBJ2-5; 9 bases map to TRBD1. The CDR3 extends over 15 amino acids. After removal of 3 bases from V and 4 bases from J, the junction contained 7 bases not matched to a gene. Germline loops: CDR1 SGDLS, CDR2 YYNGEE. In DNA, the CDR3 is TGTGCCAGCAGCGAGCGGACAGGGGAGGGAGAGACCCAGTACTTC. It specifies CASSERTGEGETQYF. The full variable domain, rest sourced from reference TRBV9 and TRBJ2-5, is DSGVTQTPKHLITATGQRVTLRCSPRSGDLSVYWYQQSLDQGLQFLIQYYNGEERAKGNILERFSAQQFPDLHSELNLSSLELGDSALYFCASSERTGEGETQYFGPGTRLLVL.

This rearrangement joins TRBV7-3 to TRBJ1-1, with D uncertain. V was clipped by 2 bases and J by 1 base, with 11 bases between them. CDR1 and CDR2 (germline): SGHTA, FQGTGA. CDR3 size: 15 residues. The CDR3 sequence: CASSLGQTGNTEAFF. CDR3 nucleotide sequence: TGTGCCAGCAGCTTAGGTCAGACTGGGAACACTGAAGCTTTCTTT.

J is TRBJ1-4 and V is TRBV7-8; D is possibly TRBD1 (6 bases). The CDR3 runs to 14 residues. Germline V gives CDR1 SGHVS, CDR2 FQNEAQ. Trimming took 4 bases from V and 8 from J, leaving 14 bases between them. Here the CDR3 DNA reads TGTGCCAGCAGCTATGAGGGGGTGGGCGAAAAACTGTTTTTT. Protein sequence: CASSYEGVGEKLFF.

The CDR3 here is CASSQASGGPLHF. CDR3 DNA: TGTGCCAGCAGCCAAGCTTCAGGGGGGCCCCTCCACTTT. This chain joins TRBV3-1 (or the pseudogene TRBV3-2) and TRBJ1-6; TRBD1 matches at 7 bases. Germline CDR1 reads LGHDT; CDR2 reads YNNKEL (reference sequence). The CDR3 spans 13 residues. Trimming at V came to 1 base and at J to 13 bases, leaving 4 bases not matched to a gene.

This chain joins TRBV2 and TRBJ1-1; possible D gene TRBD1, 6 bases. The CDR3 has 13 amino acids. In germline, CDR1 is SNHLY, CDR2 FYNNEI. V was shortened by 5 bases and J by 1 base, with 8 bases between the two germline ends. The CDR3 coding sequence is TGTGCCAGCAGTCAGGGGAGGAACACTGAAGCTTTCTTT. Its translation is CASSQGRNTEAFF.

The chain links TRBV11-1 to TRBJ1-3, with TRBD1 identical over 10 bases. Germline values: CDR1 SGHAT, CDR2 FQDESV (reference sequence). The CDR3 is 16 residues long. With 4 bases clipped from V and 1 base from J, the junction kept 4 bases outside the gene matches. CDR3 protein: CASSSTGGSSGNTIYF. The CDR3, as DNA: TGTGCCAGCAGCTCGACAGGGGGCTCTTCTGGAAACACCATATATTTT.